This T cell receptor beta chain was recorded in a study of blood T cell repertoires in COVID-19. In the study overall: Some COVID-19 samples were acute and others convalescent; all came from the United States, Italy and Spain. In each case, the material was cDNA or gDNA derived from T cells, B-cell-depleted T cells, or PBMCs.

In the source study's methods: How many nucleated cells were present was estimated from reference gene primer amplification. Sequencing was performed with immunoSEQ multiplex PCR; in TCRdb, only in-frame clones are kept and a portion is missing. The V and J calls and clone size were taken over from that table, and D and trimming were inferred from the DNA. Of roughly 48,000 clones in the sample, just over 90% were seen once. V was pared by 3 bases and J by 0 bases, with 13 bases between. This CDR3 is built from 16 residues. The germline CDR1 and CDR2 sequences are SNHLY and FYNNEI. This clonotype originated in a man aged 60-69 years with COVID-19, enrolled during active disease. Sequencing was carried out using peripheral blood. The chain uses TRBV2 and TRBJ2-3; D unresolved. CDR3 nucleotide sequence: TGTGCCAGCAGTGAGGCAGTGTTTGCTAGCACAGATACGCAGTATTTT. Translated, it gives CASSEAVFASTDTQYF.